The 27 T cell receptor beta chains given below trace back to one sample, sequenced in a study of T cell repertoires in cytomegalovirus infection. TCRdb independently ran MiXCR on the reads; one entry per CDR3 protein. The sample gives around 450,000 distinct CDR3 sequences, about 33% of which show up once; roughly 13% is in the top ten. The sample consisted of PBMCs. These receptor sequences come from a human donor in good health (CMV status not recorded). Some clones in this sample may be carry-over from other donors' samples.

This clonotype was detected only a few times. The V and J genes are TRBV5-1 and TRBJ1-5; D unclear. Germline-derived CDR1 and CDR2 are SGHRS and YFSETQ. V was trimmed by 0 bases and J by 8 bases, leaving 12 bases between them. The CDR3 has 14 amino acids. This CDR3 is CASSLGALGEPQHF. The CDR3 DNA is TGCGCCAGCAGCTTGGGGGCGCTTGGGGAGCCCCAGCATTTT.

In this sample, this clonotype turned up many times. This rearrangement joins TRBV7-2 to TRBJ2-2; D is uncertain. CDR1 and CDR2 from the germline V gene are SGHTA and FQGNSA. CDR3 size: 19 residues. Trimming cost V 1 base and J 0 bases, with 18 bases left between them. CDR3 sequence reads: CASSLVGLRGYANTGELFF. CDR3 coding DNA: TGTGCCAGCAGCTTAGTGGGCCTCAGAGGCTACGCGAACACCGGGGAGCTGTTTTTT.

This clonotype appeared a single time. The chain employs TRBV28 and TRBJ2-7; 9 nucleotides line up with TRBD1. Per germline, CDR1 MDHEN and CDR2 SYDVKM. The junction had 6 bases not matched to a gene; V was cut back by 8 bases and J by 4 bases. The CDR3 is made up of 13 amino acids. The CDR3, as DNA: TGTGCCAGCTCAACAGGGGGCTGGTACGAGCAGTACTTC. Encoded protein: CASSTGGWYEQYF.

A few counts support this clonotype. This sequence joins TRBV4-3 and TRBJ1-4; D unclear. Per the germline V gene, CDR1 is LGHNA and CDR2 is YSLEER. CDR3 length: 17 amino acids. V lost 0 bases, J lost 0 bases, and 11 bases lay in between. CDR3 amino acids: CASSQEGIPTTNEKLFF. DNA of the CDR3: TGCGCCAGCAGCCAAGAAGGGATCCCTACAACTAATGAAAAACTGTTTTTT.

The table lists this clonotype with a few counts. The rearrangement uses TRBV20-1 and TRBJ1-3; 7 nucleotides match TRBD1. This CDR3 has 13 amino acids. Germline lookup yields CDR1 DFQATT and CDR2 SNEGSKA (reference sequence). CDR3 nucleotides: TGCAGCGTTCAGGGGGGCGCCGGAGACACCATATATTTT. Its protein is CSVQGGAGDTIYF.

This clonotype came up a few times. This rearrangement joins TRBV9 to TRBJ1-6, with 7 bases identical to TRBD1. The CDR3 runs to 14 residues. Germline V gives CDR1 SGDLS, CDR2 YYNGEE. J gave up 8 bases and V 2 bases, and 4 bases lay outside the gene matches. The CDR3 sequence: CASSVGQFDSPLHF. The DNA for the CDR3 is TGTGCCAGCAGCGTGGGACAGTTTGATTCACCCCTCCACTTT.

A word on this clonotype: A read error may explain this, as a much larger clone is one base away. This chain joins TRBV6-5 and TRBJ2-6; perhaps TRBD1 as D (5 bases). Per the germline V gene, CDR1 is MNHEY and CDR2 is SVGAGI. The CDR3 is made up of 18 amino acids. In DNA, the CDR3 is TGTGCCAGCAGTTACTCGGCTCCAGGGTGGGTTGGGACCAACGTCCTGACTTTC. Amino acids: CASSYSAPGWVGTNVLTF.

The chain has TRBV6-1 and TRBJ2-2, with 8 nucleotides matching TRBD1. V shed 3 bases and J 5 bases; nucleotides not matched to a gene: 2. Germline values: CDR1 MNHNS, CDR2 SASEGT. The CDR3 consists of 14 residues. The CDR3 DNA reads as TGTGCCAGCAGTGAGGACAGGGCAACCGGGGAGCTGTTTTTT. Protein: CASSEDRATGELFF.

This clonotype was recorded a few times. The chain joins TRBV12-3 or TRBV12-4 to TRBJ2-1; D remains unclear. The ends were cut back, 2 bases at V and 8 bases at J, with 10 bases in the middle. The CDR3 runs to 13 residues. The CDR3 DNA is TGTGCCAGCAGTTTACCCCCCAGACATGAGCAGTTCTTC. As protein: CASSLPPRHEQFF.

A word on this clonotype: At one boundary the junction diverges from the germline segment, which might be a read error. The CDR3 here is CASSKETPIETQYF. The CDR3 DNA follows: TGTGCCAGCAGCAAAGAAACCCCGATAGAGACCCAGTACTTC. The rearrangement joins TRBV3-1 to TRBJ2-5; no firm D call. Looked up from germline, CDR1 is LGHDT and CDR2 is YNNKEL (reference sequence). The CDR3 is 14 amino acids.

The chain joins TRBV4-1 to TRBJ1-2; D is unresolved. Germline assignment: CDR1 MGHRA and CDR2 YSYEKL. V was trimmed by 4 bases and J by 5 bases, leaving 20 bases between them. CDR3 size: 16 residues. For the CDR3, the DNA is TGCGCCAGCAGCCTAGCTCCGGGCCGAGAAAAGTATGGCTACACCTTC. Protein sequence: CASSLAPGREKYGYTF.

This chain joins TRBV5-1 and TRBJ2-3; 8 bases map to TRBD2. In germline, CDR1 is SGHRS, CDR2 YFSETQ. The CDR3 contains 15 residues. With V trimmed by 2 bases and J by 4 bases, 6 bases remained unmatched. The CDR3 sequence: CASSFDSGVADTQYF. The CDR3 DNA sequence: TGCGCCAGCAGCTTCGATAGCGGGGTGGCAGATACGCAGTATTTT.

This clonotype was observed many times. This rearrangement joins TRBV7-2 to TRBJ2-3; D remains unclear. CDR1 is SGHTA and CDR2 is FQGNSA in the germline V gene. CDR3 length: 15 residues. Between the trimmed V and J ends, which lost 6 bases and 2 bases, there was a span of 15 bases. CDR3 in DNA: TGTGCCAGCAGTTTTCCATCGCTAAACACAGATACGCAGTATTTT. Amino acids: CASSFPSLNTDTQYF. Based on the CDR3 plus reference TRBV7-2 and TRBJ2-3, the full variable domain is GAGVSQSPSNKVTEKGKDVELRCDPISGHTALYWYRQSLGQGLEFLIYFQGNSAPDKSGLPSDRFSAERTGGSVSTLTIQRTQQEDSAVYLCASSFPSLNTDTQYFGPGTRLTVL.

This rearrangement joins TRBV19 to TRBJ1-1; D perhaps matches TRBD1 (5 bases). The CDR3 is 14 residues long. Trimming shortened V by 3 bases and J by 3 bases, and 11 bases separated the two germline ends. The germline V gene has CDR1 LNHDA and CDR2 SQIVND (reference sequence). CDR3 protein: CASSMIGGHTEAFF. The CDR3, as DNA: TGTGCCAGTAGTATGATTGGGGGACACACTGAAGCTTTCTTT.

The gene calls are TRBV24-1 and TRBJ2-1, with 7 positions matching TRBD2. CDR3 length: 15 residues. J lost 6 bases, V lost 6 bases, and 10 bases had no gene match. CDR1 is KGHDR, CDR2 SFDVKD, per germline. The CDR3 DNA reads as TGTGCCACCAGTTCCCCTACTAGCGACATCAATGAGCAGTTCTTC. Translated: CATSSPTSDINEQFF.

This clonotype was detected many times. The rearrangement links TRBV7-8 to TRBJ2-4, with 8 bases fitting TRBD2. The germline V gene encodes CDR1 SGHVS and CDR2 FQNEAQ. V lost 4 bases and J lost 8; bases outside the gene matches: 10. This CDR3 spans 15 amino acids. As DNA, the CDR3 is TGTGCCAGCAGCTCCCGGGCGGGGGGACGGGACATTCAGTACTTC. Residues: CASSSRAGGRDIQYF. The variable domain in full, with the rest retrieved from reference TRBV7-8 and TRBJ2-4, is GAGVSQSPRYKVAKRGQDVALRCDPISGHVSLFWYQQALGQGPEFLTYFQNEAQLDKSGLPSDRFFAERPEGSVSTLKIQRTQQEDSAVYLCASSSRAGGRDIQYFGAGTRLSVL.

The rearrangement uses TRBV2 and TRBJ1-2; 7 bases fit TRBD1. The germline V gene has CDR1 SNHLY and CDR2 FYNNEI. V was pared by 8 bases and J by 0 bases, with 9 bases of the junction left unmatched. The CDR3 has 15 residues. The CDR3 protein is CASQIRDSTNYGYTF. CDR3 DNA sequence: TGTGCCAGCCAGATCCGGGACAGCACTAACTATGGCTACACCTTC.

This clonotype was seen repeatedly, ten times or more. The chain combines TRBV12-3 or TRBV12-4 with TRBJ1-1, with D perhaps TRBD1 (5 bases). The V end was cut by 6 bases, the J end by 4 bases, with 15 bases between. The CDR3 totals 14 residues. The CDR3 is CASSTRDPGTEAFF. CDR3 sequence (DNA): TGTGCCAGCAGCACCAGGGACCCTGGCACTGAAGCTTTCTTT.

On this clonotype: This may be a read error: a much more frequent sequence differs by one nucleotide. A read error is likely, as this CDR3 ends without the conserved phenylalanine or tryptophan. V gene TRBV20-1 combines with J gene TRBJ2-7; tentative D call: TRBD1 (5 bases). CDR1 and CDR2 from the germline V gene are DFQATT and SNEGSKA (reference sequence). V gave up 3 bases and J gave up 1 base, with 13 bases separating them. The CDR3 is 14 residues long. The chain's CDR3 is CSARTAVNSYEQYL. The CDR3 DNA sequence: TGCAGTGCTAGGACAGCAGTTAATTCCTACGAGCAGTACTTA.

The chain recombines TRBV14 with TRBJ1-6, with TRBD1 identical over 7 bases. This CDR3 is 15 amino acids long. V gave up 0 bases and J gave up 10 bases; unmatched junction bases: 6. Germline lookup yields CDR1 SGHDN and CDR2 FVKESK. The DNA of the CDR3 is TGTGCCAGCAGCCAAGAGGCACAGGGGTGGTCACCCCTCCACTTT. Encoded protein: CASSQEAQGWSPLHF.

This clonotype was observed at least ten times. This chain connects TRBV28 to TRBJ1-1, with D perhaps matching TRBD1 (5 bases). Germline CDR1 and CDR2: MDHEN and SYDVKM. The ends were cut back, 1 base at V and 7 bases at J, with 13 bases in the middle. There are 14 residues in the CDR3. In DNA, the CDR3 is TGTGCCAGCAGTTTATTGGCAGAAAGGGGTGAAGCTTTCTTT. As protein: CASSLLAERGEAFF.

This clonotype was seen many times. CDR3 sequence: CASSFSGGYEQYF. The DNA of the CDR3 is TGTGCCAGCAGCTTCTCAGGGGGTTACGAGCAGTACTTC. The V call is TRBV7-9, the J call TRBJ2-7, with 7 bases aligning to TRBD1. Unmatched junction bases numbered 3, after V lost 3 bases and J lost 4 bases. The CDR3 contains 13 residues. Germline lookup yields CDR1 SEHNR and CDR2 FQNEAQ (reference sequence).

Remarks on this clonotype: With only one base between it and a far larger clone, this is likely a read error. DNA for the CDR3: TGTGCCAGCAGCTTAGCGCGGTACGAGCAGTGCTTC. Its translation: CASSLARYEQCF. The V gene is TRBV7-9, the J gene TRBJ2-7, with D unresolved. This CDR3 has 12 amino acids. Looked up from germline, CDR1 is SEHNR and CDR2 is FQNEAQ (reference sequence).

This chain links TRBV2 with TRBJ2-2; the D gene is possibly TRBD2 (6 bases). The V gene lost 2 bases and the J gene lost 7 bases, with 11 bases spanning the gap. Germline V lookup: CDR1 SNHLY, CDR2 FYNNEI. The CDR3 runs to 14 residues. CDR3 amino acids: CASSESGFVGELFF. In DNA form, the CDR3 reads TGTGCCAGCAGTGAAAGCGGGTTTGTCGGGGAGCTGTTTTTT.

V and J are TRBV6-8 and TRBJ2-7, with D tentatively TRBD1 (6 bases). There are 16 residues in the CDR3. In germline, CDR1 is MNHGY, CDR2 SAAAGT. Trimming left V 5 bases short and J 0 bases short, with 17 bases between. CDR3 DNA sequence: TGTGCCAGCAGTCTAAGGGTACTGGACAGCTCCTACGAGCAGTACTTC. Amino acids: CASSLRVLDSSYEQYF.

This clonotype was recorded a few times. This chain joins TRBV6-6 and TRBJ1-3; D gene uncertain. The V and J ends lost 10 bases and 4 bases respectively, with 11 bases between them. CDR1 MNHNY and CDR2 SVGAGI come from the germline V gene (reference sequence). The CDR3 consists of 12 residues. The CDR3 bases are TGTGCCACCAGATTGTCCGGAAACACCATATATTTT. Residues: CATRLSGNTIYF.

A few counts support this clonotype. The rearrangement uses TRBV15 and TRBJ1-1; TRBD1 agrees at 7 bases. The trim removed 6 bases at V and 2 bases at J, leaving 6 bases unmatched. The CDR3 contains 14 residues. Germline V gene data show CDR1 as LNHNV and CDR2 as YYDKDF (reference sequence). The CDR3 spells CATSTGQPNTEAFF. The CDR3 nucleotides are TGTGCCACCAGTACGGGACAGCCAAACACTGAAGCTTTCTTT.